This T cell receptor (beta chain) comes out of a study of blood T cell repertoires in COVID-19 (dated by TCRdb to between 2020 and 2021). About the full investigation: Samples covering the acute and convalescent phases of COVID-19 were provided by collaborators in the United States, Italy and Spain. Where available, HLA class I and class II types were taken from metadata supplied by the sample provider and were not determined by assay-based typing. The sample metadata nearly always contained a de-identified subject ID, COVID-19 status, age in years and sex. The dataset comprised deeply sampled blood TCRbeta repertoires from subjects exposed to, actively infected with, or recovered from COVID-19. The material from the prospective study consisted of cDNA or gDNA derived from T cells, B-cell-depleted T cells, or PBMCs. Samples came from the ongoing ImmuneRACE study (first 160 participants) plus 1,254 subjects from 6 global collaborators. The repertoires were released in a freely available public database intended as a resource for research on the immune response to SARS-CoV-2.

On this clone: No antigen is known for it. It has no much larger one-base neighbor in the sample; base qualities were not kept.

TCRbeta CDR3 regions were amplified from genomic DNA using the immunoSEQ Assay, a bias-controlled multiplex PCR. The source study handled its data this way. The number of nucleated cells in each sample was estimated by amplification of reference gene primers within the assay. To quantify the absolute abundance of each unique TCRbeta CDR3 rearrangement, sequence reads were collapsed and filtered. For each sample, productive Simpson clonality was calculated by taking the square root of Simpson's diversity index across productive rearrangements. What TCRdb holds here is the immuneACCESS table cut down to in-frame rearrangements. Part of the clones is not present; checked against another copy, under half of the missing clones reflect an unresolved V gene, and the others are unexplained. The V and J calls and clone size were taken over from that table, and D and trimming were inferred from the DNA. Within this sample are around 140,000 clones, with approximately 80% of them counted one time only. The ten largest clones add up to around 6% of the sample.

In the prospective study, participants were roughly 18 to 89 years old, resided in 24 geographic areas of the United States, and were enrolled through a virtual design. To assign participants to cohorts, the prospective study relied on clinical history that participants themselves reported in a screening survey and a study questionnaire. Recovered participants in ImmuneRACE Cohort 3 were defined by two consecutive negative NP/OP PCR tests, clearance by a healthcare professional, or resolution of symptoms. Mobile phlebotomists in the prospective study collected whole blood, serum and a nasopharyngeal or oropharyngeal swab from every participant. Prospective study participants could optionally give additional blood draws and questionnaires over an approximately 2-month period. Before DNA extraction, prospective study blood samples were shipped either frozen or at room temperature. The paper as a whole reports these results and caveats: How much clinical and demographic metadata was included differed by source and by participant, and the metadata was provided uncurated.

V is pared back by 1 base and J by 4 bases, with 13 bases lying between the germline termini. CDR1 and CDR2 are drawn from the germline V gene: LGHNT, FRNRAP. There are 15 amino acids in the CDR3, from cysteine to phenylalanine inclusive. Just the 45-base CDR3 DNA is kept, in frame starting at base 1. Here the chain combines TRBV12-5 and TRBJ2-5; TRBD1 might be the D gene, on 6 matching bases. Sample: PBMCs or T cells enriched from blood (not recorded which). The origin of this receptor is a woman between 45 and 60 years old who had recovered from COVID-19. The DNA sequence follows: TGTGCTAGTGGTTTGGGACTACAGGGTGTAGAGACCCAGTACTTC. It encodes CASGLGLQGVETQYF.